The clone carrying this T cell receptor beta chain appeared once. Its antigen is undetermined. Survey-level immunoSEQ v3.0 assays were run. The data were produced by immunoSEQ multiplex PCR, yet TCRdb's version contains in-frame clones alone and is incomplete. This table has about 25,000 clones, just over 90% appearing once. The source of the sample is a study of long-term antiretroviral therapy in people with HIV. Whole-study findings and limits: Patients on ART gained diversity, which nonetheless stayed below transplant donor controls. The study collected blood between the mid-2000s and the late 2010s, possibly under older ART regimens. The clones with expansion before ART were dominant in the repertoire at all time points.

Per individual, the PBMC samples numbered at least one pre-ART and at least two post-ART. Germline V lookup: CDR1 SNHLY, CDR2 FYNNEI. The length of the CDR3 is 13 residues. The ends lost 10 bases at V and 1 base at J; junction bases unmatched: 4. The chain links TRBV2 to TRBJ1-1, with 9 bases matching TRBD1. This sequence was found in a woman between 35 and 50 years old with HIV. The sample consisted of unsorted PBMCs, taken 7.6 years after starting antiretroviral therapy. Written as DNA, the CDR3 is TGTGCCACTCAGACAGGGGGGAACACTGAAGCTTTCTTT. Amino acids: CATQTGGNTEAFF.